The T cell receptor beta chain under discussion was sequenced for a study of OX40 agonist ivuxolimab in advanced cancers. Study findings and constraints: The mean number of expanded clones was higher in CD8+ T cells than in CD4+.

The V gene lost 5 bases and the J gene lost 6 bases, with 17 bases spanning the gap. Germline V gene sequence: CDR1 MNHNY, CDR2 SVGAGI (reference sequence). This CDR3 is 15 amino acids long. This table comes from immunoSEQ multiplex PCR, and its TCRdb copy is limited to in-frame clones, with some not included. The table shows around 51,000 clones, with around nine tenths occurring only once. Concerning this clone itself: The antigen remains unidentified.

The sequencing here drew on CD4+ or CD8+ T cells sorted from blood, taken in a trial of the OX40 agonist ivuxolimab. The genes are TRBV6-6 and TRBJ2-1; no definite D call. The receptor's source is an adult with an advanced solid tumor such as melanoma, head and neck, liver or kidney cancer. The CDR3 region has the DNA TGTGCCAGCAGTGGCTGGGGATGGCTAATCAATGAGCAGTTCTTC. Protein sequence: CASSGWGWLINEQFF.